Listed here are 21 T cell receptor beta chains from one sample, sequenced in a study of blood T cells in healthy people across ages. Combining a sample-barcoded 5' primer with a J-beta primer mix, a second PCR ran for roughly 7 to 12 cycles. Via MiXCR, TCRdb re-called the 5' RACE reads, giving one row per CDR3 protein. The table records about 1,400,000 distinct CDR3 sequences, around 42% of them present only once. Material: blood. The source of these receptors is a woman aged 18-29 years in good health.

The CDR3 DNA sequence: TGTGCCAGCAGCAGACAACTAGCGGGGAGCACAGATACGCAGTATTTT. Translated, it gives CASSRQLAGSTDTQYF. This sequence joins TRBV7-2 and TRBJ2-3, with 10 nucleotides matching TRBD2. V was pared by 5 bases and J by 0 bases, with 5 bases of the junction left unmatched. CDR3 size: 16 residues. The germline V gene encodes CDR1 SGHTA and CDR2 FQGNSA.

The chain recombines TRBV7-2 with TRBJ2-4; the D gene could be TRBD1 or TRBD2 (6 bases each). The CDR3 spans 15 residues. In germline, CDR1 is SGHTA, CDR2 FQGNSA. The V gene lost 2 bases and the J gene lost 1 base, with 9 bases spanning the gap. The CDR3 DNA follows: TGTGCCAGCAGCTTACAGGGGAGGGCCAAAAACATTCAGTACTTC. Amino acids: CASSLQGRAKNIQYF.

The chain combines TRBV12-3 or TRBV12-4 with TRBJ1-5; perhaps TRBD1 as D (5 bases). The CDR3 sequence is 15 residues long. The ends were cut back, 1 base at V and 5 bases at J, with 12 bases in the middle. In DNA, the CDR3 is TGTGCCAGCAGTTTAGGGGGACTGACCCATCAGCCCCAGCATTTT. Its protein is CASSLGGLTHQPQHF.

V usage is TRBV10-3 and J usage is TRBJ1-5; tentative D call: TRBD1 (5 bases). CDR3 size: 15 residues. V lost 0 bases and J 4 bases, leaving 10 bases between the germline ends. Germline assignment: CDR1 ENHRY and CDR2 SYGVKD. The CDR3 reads CAISESLGGNQPQHF. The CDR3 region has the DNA TGTGCCATCAGTGAGTCGCTGGGGGGGAATCAGCCCCAGCATTTT.

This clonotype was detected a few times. Here the CDR3 DNA reads TGTGCCAGCAGTGAAGCTTATACAGGGGTTTCACCCCTCCACTTT. Protein sequence: CASSEAYTGVSPLHF. The chain couples TRBV2 to TRBJ1-6; 7 nucleotides match TRBD1. Germline V lookup: CDR1 SNHLY, CDR2 FYNNEI. J lost 9 bases, V lost 0 bases, and 5 bases had no gene match. The CDR3 runs 15 residues. Drawing the rest from reference TRBV2 and TRBJ1-6, the complete variable domain is EPEVTQTPSHQVTQMGQEVILRCVPISNHLYFYWYRQILGQKVEFLVSFYNNEISEKSEIFDDQFSVERPDGSNFTLKIRSTKLEDSAMYFCASSEAYTGVSPLHFGNGTRLTVT.

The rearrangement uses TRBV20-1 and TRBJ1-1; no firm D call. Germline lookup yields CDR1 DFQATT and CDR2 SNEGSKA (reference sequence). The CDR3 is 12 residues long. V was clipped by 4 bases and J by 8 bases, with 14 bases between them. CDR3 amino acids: CSAKQGDAEAFF. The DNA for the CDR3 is TGCAGTGCTAAACAAGGCGACGCGGAAGCTTTCTTT.

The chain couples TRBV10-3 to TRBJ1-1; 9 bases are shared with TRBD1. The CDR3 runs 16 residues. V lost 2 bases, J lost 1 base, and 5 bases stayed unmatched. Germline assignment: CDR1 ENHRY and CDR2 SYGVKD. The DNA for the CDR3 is TGTGCCATCAGTGAGCCCGAGACAGGGGGGAACACTGAAGCTTTCTTT. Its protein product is CAISEPETGGNTEAFF.

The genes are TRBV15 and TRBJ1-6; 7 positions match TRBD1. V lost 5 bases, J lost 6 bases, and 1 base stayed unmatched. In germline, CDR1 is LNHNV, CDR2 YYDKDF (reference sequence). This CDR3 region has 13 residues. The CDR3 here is CATSRDSNSPLHF. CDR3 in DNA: TGTGCCACCAGCCGGGACAGTAATTCACCCCTCCACTTT.

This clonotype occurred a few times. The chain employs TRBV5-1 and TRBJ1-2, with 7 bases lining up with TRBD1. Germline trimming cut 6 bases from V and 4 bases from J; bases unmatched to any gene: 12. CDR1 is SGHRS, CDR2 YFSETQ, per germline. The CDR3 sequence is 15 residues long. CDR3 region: CASTQKTGLGYGYTF. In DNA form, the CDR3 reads TGCGCCAGCACCCAGAAGACAGGGCTGGGCTATGGCTACACCTTC.

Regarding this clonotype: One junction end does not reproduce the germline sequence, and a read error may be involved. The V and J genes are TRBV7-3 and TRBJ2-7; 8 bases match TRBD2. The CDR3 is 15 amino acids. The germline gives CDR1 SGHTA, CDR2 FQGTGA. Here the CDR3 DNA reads TGTGCCAGTAGCTTAGAAGGTAGCGGGACCTGCGAGCAGTACTTC. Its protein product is CASSLEGSGTCEQYF.

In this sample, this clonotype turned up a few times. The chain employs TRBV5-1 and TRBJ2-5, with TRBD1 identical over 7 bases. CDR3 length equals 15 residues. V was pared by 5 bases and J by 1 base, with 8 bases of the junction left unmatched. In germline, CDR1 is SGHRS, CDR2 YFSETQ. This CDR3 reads CASRDPRDSQETQYF. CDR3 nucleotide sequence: TGCGCCAGCAGAGACCCCCGGGACAGCCAAGAGACCCAGTACTTC.

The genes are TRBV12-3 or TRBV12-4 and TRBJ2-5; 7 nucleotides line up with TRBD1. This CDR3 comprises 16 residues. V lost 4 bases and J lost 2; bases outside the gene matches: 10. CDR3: CASSSPRTGTQETQYF. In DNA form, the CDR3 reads TGTGCCAGCAGTTCCCCCCGGACAGGTACACAAGAGACCCAGTACTTC.

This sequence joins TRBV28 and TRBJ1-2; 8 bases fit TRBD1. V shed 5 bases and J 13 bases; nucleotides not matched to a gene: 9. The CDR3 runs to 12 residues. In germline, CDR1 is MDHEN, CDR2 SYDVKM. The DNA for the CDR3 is TGTGCCAGCAGTCCAAACAGACAGGGGTGCACCTTC. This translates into CASSPNRQGCTF.

As DNA, the CDR3 is TGCAGTGCCCGCAGGGATAGTGAGACCCAGTACTTC. Its translation is CSARRDSETQYF. The J gene is TRBJ2-5, the V gene TRBV20-1; D perhaps matches TRBD1 (5 bases). The CDR3 length is 12 residues. Trimming stripped 6 bases from V and 5 bases from J, with 13 bases between. Germline CDR1 reads DFQATT; CDR2 reads SNEGSKA (reference sequence).

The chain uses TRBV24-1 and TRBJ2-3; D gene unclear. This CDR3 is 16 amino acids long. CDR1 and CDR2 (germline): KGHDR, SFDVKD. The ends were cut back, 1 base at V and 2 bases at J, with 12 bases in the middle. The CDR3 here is CATSDLGGGDTDTQYF. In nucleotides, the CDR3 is TGTGCCACCAGTGATTTAGGCGGCGGAGACACAGATACGCAGTATTTT.

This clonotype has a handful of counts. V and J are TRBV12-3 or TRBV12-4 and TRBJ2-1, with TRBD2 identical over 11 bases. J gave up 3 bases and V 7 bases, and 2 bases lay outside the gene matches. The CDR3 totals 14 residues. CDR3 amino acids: CASTLAGDYNEQFF. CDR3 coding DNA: TGTGCCAGCACACTAGCGGGAGACTACAATGAGCAGTTCTTC.

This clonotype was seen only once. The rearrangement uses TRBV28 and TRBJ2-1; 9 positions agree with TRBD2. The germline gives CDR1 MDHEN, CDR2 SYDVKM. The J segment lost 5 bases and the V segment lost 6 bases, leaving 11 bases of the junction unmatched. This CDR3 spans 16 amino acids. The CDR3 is CASRPLRERGDNEQFF. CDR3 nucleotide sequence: TGTGCCAGCAGACCCTTGAGAGAGCGGGGGGACAATGAGCAGTTCTTC.

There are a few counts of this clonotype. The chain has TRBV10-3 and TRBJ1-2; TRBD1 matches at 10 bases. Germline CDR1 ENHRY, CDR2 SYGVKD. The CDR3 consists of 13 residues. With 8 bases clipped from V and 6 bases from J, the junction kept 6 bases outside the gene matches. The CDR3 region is CAIQGQGNDGYTF. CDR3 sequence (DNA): TGTGCCATCCAGGGACAGGGGAACGATGGCTACACCTTC.

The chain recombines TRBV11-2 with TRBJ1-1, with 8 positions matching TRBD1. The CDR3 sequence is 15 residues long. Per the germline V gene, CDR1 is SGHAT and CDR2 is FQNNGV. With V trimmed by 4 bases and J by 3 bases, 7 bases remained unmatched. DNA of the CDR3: TGTGCCAGCAGCTACCAGACAGGGGAATACACTGAAGCTTTCTTT. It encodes CASSYQTGEYTEAFF.

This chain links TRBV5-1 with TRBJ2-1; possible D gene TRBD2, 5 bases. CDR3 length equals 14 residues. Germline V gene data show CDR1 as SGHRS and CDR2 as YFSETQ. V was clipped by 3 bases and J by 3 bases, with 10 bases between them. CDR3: CASSSDYNYNEQFF. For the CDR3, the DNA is TGCGCCAGCAGCTCAGACTACAACTACAATGAGCAGTTCTTC.

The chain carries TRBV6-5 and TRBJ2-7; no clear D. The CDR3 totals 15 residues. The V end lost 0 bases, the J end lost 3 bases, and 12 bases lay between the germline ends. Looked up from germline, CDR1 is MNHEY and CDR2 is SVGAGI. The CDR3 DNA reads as TGTGCCAGCAGTTACTCGGGAAGTCGGCTCTACGAGCAGTACTTC. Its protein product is CASSYSGSRLYEQYF.